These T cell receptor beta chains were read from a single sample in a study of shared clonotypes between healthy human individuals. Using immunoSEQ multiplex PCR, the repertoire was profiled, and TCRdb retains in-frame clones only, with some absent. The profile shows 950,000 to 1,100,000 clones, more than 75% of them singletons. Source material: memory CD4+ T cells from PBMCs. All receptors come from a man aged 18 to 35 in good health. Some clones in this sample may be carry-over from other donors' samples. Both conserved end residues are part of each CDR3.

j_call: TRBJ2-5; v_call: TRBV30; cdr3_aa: CAWSVRVRETQYF
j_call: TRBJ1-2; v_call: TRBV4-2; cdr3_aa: CASSQEWTGYGYTF
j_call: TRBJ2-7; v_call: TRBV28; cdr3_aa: CASRGGYSYEQYF
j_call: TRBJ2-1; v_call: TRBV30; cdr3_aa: CAWSRGYNEQFF
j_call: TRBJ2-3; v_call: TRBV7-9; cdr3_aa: CASSPLRTGTTDTQYF
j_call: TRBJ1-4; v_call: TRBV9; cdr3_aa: CASSLGQGYSEKLFF
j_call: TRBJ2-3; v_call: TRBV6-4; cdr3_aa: CASSARGSGNGTDTQYF
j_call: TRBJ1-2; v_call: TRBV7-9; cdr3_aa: CASSLTLGGYYGYTF
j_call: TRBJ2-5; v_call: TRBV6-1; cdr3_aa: CASRGEKETQYF
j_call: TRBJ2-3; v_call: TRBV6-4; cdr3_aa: CASSSGRDLDTQYF
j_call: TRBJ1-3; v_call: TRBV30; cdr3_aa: CAWSISSGNTIYF
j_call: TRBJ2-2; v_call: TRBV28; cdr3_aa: CASRGGTRGVAGELFF
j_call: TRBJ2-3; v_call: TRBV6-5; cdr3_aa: CASVRAGGPSDTQYF
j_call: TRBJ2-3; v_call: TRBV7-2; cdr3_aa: CASSLLGRVSTDTQYF
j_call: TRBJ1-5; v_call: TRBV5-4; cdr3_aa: CASSLDRGRSQPQHF
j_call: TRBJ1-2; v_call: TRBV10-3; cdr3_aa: CAISEGTTYGYTF
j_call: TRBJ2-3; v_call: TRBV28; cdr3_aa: CASSLPVAGLRDTQYF
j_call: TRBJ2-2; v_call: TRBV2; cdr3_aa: CASTLRQGGTGELFF
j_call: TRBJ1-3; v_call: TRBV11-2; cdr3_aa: CASSSGISGNTIYF
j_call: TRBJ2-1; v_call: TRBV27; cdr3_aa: CASSSSDRVAYNEQFF
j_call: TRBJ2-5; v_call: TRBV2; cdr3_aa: CASSEQGYSQETQYF
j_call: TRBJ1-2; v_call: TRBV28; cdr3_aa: CASRQGQGAYTF
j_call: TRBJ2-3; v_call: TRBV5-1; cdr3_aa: CASSLEDTQYF
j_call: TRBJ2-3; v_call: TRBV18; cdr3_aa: CASSLPWDTDTQYF
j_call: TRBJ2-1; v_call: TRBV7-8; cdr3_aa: CASRSTRGRMNEQFF
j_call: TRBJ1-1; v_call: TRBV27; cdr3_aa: CASSIRPGPNTEAFF
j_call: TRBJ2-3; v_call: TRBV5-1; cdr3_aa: CASSLPGGTDTQYF
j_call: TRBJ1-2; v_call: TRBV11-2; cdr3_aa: CASSLGRGTGRRDYGYTF
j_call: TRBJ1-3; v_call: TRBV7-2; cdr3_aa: CASSLEDRAGNTIYF
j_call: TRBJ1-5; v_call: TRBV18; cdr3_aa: CASSPTGPQPQHF
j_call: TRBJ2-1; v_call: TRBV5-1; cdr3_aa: CASRGGFQASYNEQFF
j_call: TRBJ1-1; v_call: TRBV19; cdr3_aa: CASSIMGGGAEAFF
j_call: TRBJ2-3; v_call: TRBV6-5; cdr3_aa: CASAGTGVGDTQYF
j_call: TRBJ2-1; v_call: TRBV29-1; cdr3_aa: CSTRRVNEQFF
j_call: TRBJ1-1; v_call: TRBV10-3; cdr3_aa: CATTGGQGVGTEAFF
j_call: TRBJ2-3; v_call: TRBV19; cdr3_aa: CASSILAGGGADTQYF
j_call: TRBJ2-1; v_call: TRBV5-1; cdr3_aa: CASSLGLAGALLDNEQFF
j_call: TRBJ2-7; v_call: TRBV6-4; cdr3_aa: CASSDSPPNPYEQYF
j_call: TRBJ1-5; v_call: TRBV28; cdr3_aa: CASSPSDRMNQPQHF
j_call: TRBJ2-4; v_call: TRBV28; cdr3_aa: CASSFHRDKGLLAKNIQYF
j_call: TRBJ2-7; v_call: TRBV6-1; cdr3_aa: CASSERAGWLDEQYF
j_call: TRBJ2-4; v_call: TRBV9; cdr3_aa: CASSATASGIQYF
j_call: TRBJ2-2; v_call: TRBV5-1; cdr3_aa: CASSPPGGDSTGELFF
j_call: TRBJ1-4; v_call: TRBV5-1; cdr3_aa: CASSFGPNEKLFF
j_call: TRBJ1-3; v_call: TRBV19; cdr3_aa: CASSIRGDTERNTIYF
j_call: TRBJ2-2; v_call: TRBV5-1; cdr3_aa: CASSYRIGSSGELFF
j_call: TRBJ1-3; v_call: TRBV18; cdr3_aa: CASSPPNQYSGNTIYF
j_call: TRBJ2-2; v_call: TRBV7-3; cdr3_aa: CASGTKNTGELFF
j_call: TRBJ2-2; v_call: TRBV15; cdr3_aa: CATSRGLAGGWDAGELFF
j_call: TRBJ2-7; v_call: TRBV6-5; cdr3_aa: CASSRVRTYEQYF